This TCR beta chain was sequenced during a study of cytomegalovirus exposure and HLA in healthy donors. Study overall: The approximately 120 validation repertoires, a later analysis reported, used the same platform as the 666 first-cohort repertoires.

Looked up from germline, CDR1 is SGHVS and CDR2 is FNYEAQ. This CDR3 has 16 residues. V was trimmed by 5 bases and J by 8 bases, leaving 21 bases between them. Assay: immunoSEQ multiplex PCR; the TCRdb copy retains only in-frame clones and omits some. The data contain around 200,000 clones, about 86% of them seen just once; the ten biggest clones take up about 2.8%. The receptor's source is a woman under 30 in good health and CMV-seropositive. The sequencing sample was made of PBMCs. V gene TRBV7-6 combines with J gene TRBJ1-4; unclear D gene. CDR3 in DNA: TGTGCCAGCAGCCCCAGCGGTAGCGGGGTCCGGGAAAAACTGTTTTTT. Amino acid sequence: CASSPSGSGVREKLFF.